Described below is a single TCR beta chain sequence and its context. Antigen unknown. Using RNA template, CDR3s of TCR alpha and beta were amplified with iRepertoire arm-PCR. Tissue mRNA or PBMC total RNA, about 85-400 ng, went into one-step reverse transcription and amplification. MiXCR, run by TCRdb on the multiplex PCR reads, gives a single entry per CDR3 protein. The table includes 150,000 to 200,000 distinct CDR3 sequences, about 31% detected once. The data derive from a study of glioma-infiltrating T cells. General study findings and limits: Above-expected tissue-blood divergence occurred in all gliomas, most in low-grade ones.

Germline-derived CDR1 and CDR2 are SQVTM and ANQGSEA. Trimming cost V 8 bases and J 5 bases, with 24 bases left between them. The CDR3 runs 15 residues. The origin of this receptor is a human donor with low-grade glioma or glioblastoma, undergoing nonglioma brain surgery, or in good health (not recorded which). The V call is TRBV29-1, the J call TRBJ2-5, with D possibly TRBD1 on 7 matching bases. Input material: glioma tissue, nonneoplastic brain tissue, or PBMCs (not recorded which). DNA of the CDR3: TGCAGCTCCCCGGGGGCAGGGGGATTCCGGGAGACCCAGTACTTC. Translated, it gives CSSPGAGGFRETQYF.